This note documents a single T cell receptor (beta chain) sequence. This record belongs to a study of CD8+ T cells in alopecia areata. Trimming took 0 bases from V and 3 from J, leaving 6 bases between them. CDR1 is KGHSH and CDR2 is LQKENI in the germline V gene. This CDR3 has 13 residues. Reverse transcription of extracted RNA yielded cDNA, which provided the sequencing template. Sequencing was performed with immunoSEQ multiplex PCR; in TCRdb, only in-frame clones are kept and a portion is missing. The profile shows 140,000 to 150,000 clones, over 80% of them singletons. The receptor was isolated from a human donor with alopecia areata. The V call is TRBV18, the J call TRBJ2-7; no definite D call. The sample consisted of CD8+ T cells sorted from blood, taken at week 0. CDR3: CASSPPEHYEQYF. The DNA of the CDR3 is TGTGCCAGCTCACCACCGGAGCACTACGAGCAGTACTTC.